Listed below are T cell receptor beta chains from one sample, sequenced in a study of T cells in tumors after PD-1 blockade. Clones were read by immunoSEQ multiplex PCR, and TCRdb kept only the in-frame ones, dropping some. The sample has about 33,000 clones; 78% are singletons. The sample was PBMCs, taken before anti-PD-1 treatment. The receptors shown here come from a human donor with basal cell carcinoma. Both conserved end residues are part of each CDR3. D genes are given only for firm matches.

j_gene	d_gene	v_gene	CDR3nt	CDR3aa
TRBJ1-4	TRBD1	TRBV14	TGTGCCAGCAGCCAATTACAGGGGCCCACTAATGAAAAACTGTTTTTT	CASSQLQGPTNEKLFF
TRBJ1-4	-	TRBV28	TGTGCCAGCACCCGCGGGGGCGAGGAAAAACTGTTTTTT	CASTRGGEEKLFF
TRBJ1-1	-	TRBV6-6	TGTGCCAGCAGTTACGGGGGTAGTGTGAACACTGAAGCTTTCTTT	CASSYGGSVNTEAFF
TRBJ2-3	TRBD2	TRBV4-3	TGCGCCAGCAGCCAAGAGGCTAGCGGCTACACAGATACGCAGTATTTT	CASSQEASGYTDTQYF
TRBJ1-4	-	TRBV27	TGTGCCAGCAGTTTTCAGCCTAATGAAAAACTGTTTTTT	CASSFQPNEKLFF
TRBJ1-6	-	TRBV6-6	TGTGCCAGCAGTTCCCACAGGAATTCACCCCTCCACTTT	CASSSHRNSPLHF
TRBJ2-1	TRBD2	TRBV9	TGTGCCAGCAGCCCCCGTAGCGGGAGGGCCTACAATGAGCAGTTCTTC	CASSPRSGRAYNEQFF
TRBJ1-1	TRBD1	TRBV28	TGTGCCAGCACAAGGACAGGGACAAGCTACGAAGCTTTCTTT	CASTRTGTSYEAFF
TRBJ2-5	TRBD2	TRBV20-1	TGCAGTGCTAGTGGGGCGGGGGGCCAAGAGACCCAGTACTTC	CSASGAGGQETQYF
TRBJ2-3	TRBD1	TRBV9	TGTGCCAGCAGCCTATTAGGAGGCAGGGGGCGCACAGATACGCAGTATTTT	CASSLLGGRGRTDTQYF
TRBJ1-5	-	TRBV2	TGTGCCAGCAGTGAAGGGGGCAGCCAGAGAGGAGCCCAGCATTTT	CASSEGGSQRGAQHF